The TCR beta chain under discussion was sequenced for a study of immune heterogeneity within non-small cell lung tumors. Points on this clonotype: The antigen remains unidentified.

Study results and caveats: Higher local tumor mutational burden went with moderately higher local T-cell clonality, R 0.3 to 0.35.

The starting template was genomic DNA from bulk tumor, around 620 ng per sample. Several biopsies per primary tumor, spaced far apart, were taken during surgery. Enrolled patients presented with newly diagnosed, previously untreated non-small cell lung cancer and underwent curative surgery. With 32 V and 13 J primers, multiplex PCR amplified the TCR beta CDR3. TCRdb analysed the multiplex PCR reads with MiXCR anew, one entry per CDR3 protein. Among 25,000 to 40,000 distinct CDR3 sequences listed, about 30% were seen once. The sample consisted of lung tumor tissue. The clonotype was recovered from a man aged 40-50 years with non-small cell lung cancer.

The CDR3 sequence: CASSPGHLGTEAFF. The CDR3 region has the DNA TGTGCCAGCAGTCCGGGACACTTGGGGACTGAAGCTTTCTTT. This chain joins TRBV6-2 or TRBV6-3 and TRBJ1-1; possible D gene TRBD1, 6 bases. CDR1 and CDR2 (germline): MNHEY, SVGEGT. V lost 5 bases, J lost 5 bases, and 15 bases lay in between. This CDR3 comprises 14 residues.